These 29 T cell receptor beta chains originate from one sample sequenced in a study of blood T cell repertoires in COVID-19. Sequencing was performed with immunoSEQ multiplex PCR; in TCRdb, only in-frame clones are kept and a portion is missing. The sample yields about 670,000 clones, 90% seen once. The sample taken for sequencing was peripheral blood. All receptors come from a woman between 18 and 30 years old with acute or convalescent COVID-19.

V is TRBV19 and J is TRBJ1-5; TRBD1 is a possible D gene (6 bases). This CDR3 comprises 12 residues. The germline V gene encodes CDR1 LNHDA and CDR2 SQIVND (reference sequence). Trimming removed 11 bases from V and 6 bases from J, with 14 bases in between. DNA for the CDR3: TGTGCCGGCGGGTGGGGGCTTCAGCCCCAGCATTTT. Its protein is CAGGWGLQPQHF.

The rearrangement joins TRBV27 to TRBJ1-2; D remains unclear. Germline values: CDR1 MNHEY, CDR2 SMNVEV (reference sequence). This CDR3 has 16 residues. Trimming took 3 bases from V and 5 from J, leaving 19 bases between them. The CDR3 is CASSLTGGLPRYGYTF. CDR3 in DNA: TGTGCCAGCAGTTTGACCGGAGGTCTACCTAGATATGGCTACACCTTC.

The chain recombines TRBV2 with TRBJ2-7; D is possibly TRBD2 (6 bases). This CDR3 contains 14 residues. Germline assignment: CDR1 SNHLY and CDR2 FYNNEI. Trimming cost V 8 bases and J 2 bases, with 16 bases left between them. CDR3 amino acids: CASAPAGNTYEQYF. The CDR3 region has the DNA TGTGCCAGCGCCCCGGCGGGGAACACCTACGAGCAGTACTTC.

The genes are TRBV11-2 and TRBJ2-3; 15 nucleotides match TRBD2. This CDR3 spans 18 amino acids. In germline, CDR1 is SGHAT, CDR2 FQNNGV. V trimming: 4 bases; J trimming: 2 bases; junction bases outside the gene matches: 7. CDR3 nucleotide sequence: TGTGCCAGCAGCTCATTTGGGACTAGCGGGGGGCCCACAGATACGCAGTATTTT. It specifies CASSSFGTSGGPTDTQYF.

The CDR3 loop reads CANPSGGAGDTQYF. CDR3 nucleotide sequence: TGTGCCAACCCAAGCGGGGGGGCAGGGGATACGCAGTATTTT. The chain links TRBV19 to TRBJ2-3, with 10 nucleotides matching TRBD2. The CDR3 contains 14 residues. Germline V gives CDR1 LNHDA, CDR2 SQIVND (reference sequence). V lost 10 bases to trimming and J lost 6 bases; unmatched junction nucleotides: 10.

In its sample, this clone was seen a few times. The rearrangement joins TRBV25-1 to TRBJ1-3, with 9 positions matching TRBD1. Losses at the gene ends were 6 bases for V and 3 bases for J; bases not matched to a gene: 3. CDR3 length equals 14 residues. Germline loops: CDR1 MGHDK, CDR2 SYGVNS. The CDR3 is CASRGTGLGNTIYF. CDR3 coding DNA: TGTGCCAGCAGGGGGACAGGGCTTGGAAACACCATATATTTT. Variable domain in full (rest from reference TRBV25-1 and TRBJ1-3): EADIYQTPRYLVIGTGKKITLECSQTMGHDKMYWYQQDPGMELHLIHYSYGVNSTEKGDLSSESTVSRIRTEHFPLTLESARPSHTSQYLCASRGTGLGNTIYFGEGSWLTVV.

V usage is TRBV5-1 and J usage is TRBJ2-1, with TRBD2 matching 16 bases. The CDR3 is made up of 17 amino acids. The junction had 10 bases not matched to a gene; V was cut back by 4 bases and J by 9 bases. Germline V gene data show CDR1 as SGHRS and CDR2 as YFSETQ. This chain's CDR3 is CASSHLGLAGGPGEQFF. The CDR3 region has the DNA TGCGCCAGCAGCCATTTGGGACTAGCGGGGGGGCCGGGTGAGCAGTTCTTC.

This chain uses TRBV6-1 with TRBJ2-1, with 8 bases lining up with TRBD2. The V gene end was trimmed by 2 bases and the J gene end by 7 bases; junction bases not matched to a gene: 7. The germline V gene has CDR1 MNHNS and CDR2 SASEGT. This CDR3 is 15 amino acids long. The CDR3 nucleotides are TGTGCCAGCAGTGAATTGGCGGGGGGTAGTAATGAGCAGTTCTTC. It specifies CASSELAGGSNEQFF.

The V and J genes are TRBV19 and TRBJ2-1, with 10 bases aligning to TRBD1. V dropped 8 bases and J dropped 7; count of bases not matched to a gene: 8. Germline CDR1 LNHDA, CDR2 SQIVND (reference sequence). This CDR3 has 14 amino acids. The CDR3 DNA follows: TGTGCCAGTCGGACAGGGGGTGTCCTAAATGAGCAGTTCTTC. Amino acid sequence: CASRTGGVLNEQFF.

This clone was counted once. J is TRBJ2-5 and V is TRBV5-6, with D perhaps matching TRBD2 (6 bases). Germline V CDR1 and CDR2: SGHDT, YYEEEE. The CDR3 contains 16 residues. V was pared by 0 bases and J by 1 base, with 13 bases between. This CDR3 reads CASSLDHLAPQETQYF. The CDR3 DNA reads TGTGCCAGCAGCTTGGACCATCTAGCGCCCCAAGAGACCCAGTACTTC. Full variable domain (missing parts from reference TRBV5-6 and TRBJ2-5): DAGVTQSPTHLIKTRGQQVTLRCSPKSGHDTVSWYQQALGQGPQFIFQYYEEEERQRGNFPDRFSGHQFPNYSSELNVNALLLGDSALYLCASSLDHLAPQETQYFGPGTRLLVL.

The chain recombines TRBV5-6 with TRBJ1-2, with unresolved D. The CDR3 has 14 residues. Germline-derived CDR1 and CDR2 are SGHDT and YYEEEE. V was cut by 0 bases and J by 2 bases, with 8 bases left in between. CDR3 bases: TGTGCCAGCAGCTTGGTCAGTGCAAACTATGGCTACACCTTC. It encodes CASSLVSANYGYTF.

This clone was counted between two and nine times. This sequence joins TRBV7-9 and TRBJ2-1, with D maybe TRBD1 (6 bases). Germline V lookup: CDR1 SEHNR, CDR2 FQNEAQ (reference sequence). The CDR3 totals 13 residues. V lost 5 bases, J lost 5 bases, and 10 bases lay in between. The DNA for the CDR3 is TGTGCCAGCAGCGCCACAGGGAACAATGAGCAGTTCTTC. It yields the protein CASSATGNNEQFF.

The chain combines TRBV3-1 (or the pseudogene TRBV3-2) with TRBJ1-5; 7 bases map to TRBD1. J gave up 4 bases and V 0 bases, and 18 bases lay outside the gene matches. The CDR3 extends over 20 amino acids. CDR1 and CDR2 from the germline V gene are LGHDT and YNNKEL (reference sequence). In nucleotides, the CDR3 is TGTGCCAGCAGCCAAGAAGGAAAGGGGGCGTCTCACATGGGGAATCAGCCCCAGCATTTT. It yields the protein CASSQEGKGASHMGNQPQHF.

The chain joins TRBV5-1 to TRBJ1-1; D possibly corresponds to TRBD1 (5 bases). Per germline, CDR1 SGHRS and CDR2 YFSETQ. The CDR3 extends over 16 amino acids. Trimming pared 3 bases from V and 0 bases from J, leaving 15 bases between. In DNA, the CDR3 is TGCGCCAGCAGCTCTCAGGGCCAGGACATGAACACTGAAGCTTTCTTT. It translates to CASSSQGQDMNTEAFF.

The chain combines TRBV21-1 with TRBJ1-6; TRBD1, the D gene given by the table, was not confirmed from the DNA. TRBV21-1 is a documented pseudogene. The CDR3 length is 15 residues. The CDR3 DNA sequence: TGTGCCAGCAGCAGGTTAGACAGTCGGAATTCACCCCTCCACTTT. Protein: CASSRLDSRNSPLHF.

The chain uses TRBV9 and TRBJ2-3; D is possibly TRBD1 (6 bases). Per the germline V gene, CDR1 is SGDLS and CDR2 is YYNGEE. The V and J ends lost 2 bases and 6 bases respectively, with 16 bases between them. This CDR3 spans 15 amino acids. DNA of the CDR3: TGTGCCAGCAGCGTTGGGGGCCAACCGGGGGATACGCAGTATTTT. Translated, it gives CASSVGGQPGDTQYF.

A single count supports this clone. V is TRBV6-1 and J is TRBJ1-1; D ambiguous. Per the germline V gene, CDR1 is MNHNS and CDR2 is SASEGT. The CDR3 consists of 11 residues. V was shortened by 3 bases and J by 11 bases, with 10 bases between the two germline ends. The CDR3 here is CASSETRTAFF. The CDR3 DNA sequence: TGTGCCAGCAGTGAGACCCGGACTGCTTTCTTT.

The chain couples TRBV18 to TRBJ2-3; 8 bases align to TRBD1. Germline V gene data show CDR1 as KGHSH and CDR2 as LQKENI. The ends lost 4 bases at V and 1 base at J; junction bases unmatched: 7. CDR3 size: 16 residues. CDR3 residues: CASSRRTGSGTDTQYF. The DNA of the CDR3 is TGTGCCAGCTCACGCCGGACAGGGAGTGGCACAGATACGCAGTATTTT.

The chain joins TRBV7-9 to TRBJ1-2; maybe TRBD1 (5 bases). The length of the CDR3 is 14 residues. The V end was cut by 2 bases, the J end by 8 bases, with 15 bases between. Germline CDR1 SEHNR, CDR2 FQNEAQ (reference sequence). In nucleotides, the CDR3 is TGTGCCAGCAGCTTAAGGGACTCCCTCGCGGGCTACACCTTC. Translation gives CASSLRDSLAGYTF.

This chain connects TRBV3-1 (or the pseudogene TRBV3-2) to TRBJ2-1; 10 positions agree with TRBD1. Trimming cost V 4 bases and J 5 bases; bases outside gene matches: 5. The CDR3 is 15 amino acids. Germline loops: CDR1 LGHDT, CDR2 YNNKEL (reference sequence). The DNA for the CDR3 is TGTGCCAGCAGCCGACAGGGGGCGCGGGACAATGAGCAGTTCTTC. As protein: CASSRQGARDNEQFF.

This clone has a single count. As DNA, the CDR3 is TGTGCCAGCAGCTTAGGGCTGGGGGCCGGCTATGGCTACACCTTC. Encoded protein: CASSLGLGAGYGYTF. The rearrangement uses TRBV11-2 and TRBJ1-2; TRBD1 is a possible D gene (6 bases). Trimming removed 1 base from V and 4 bases from J, with 13 bases in between. CDR1 is SGHAT, CDR2 FQNNGV, per germline. The CDR3 sequence is 15 residues long.

This clone has only one observation. V gene TRBV6-6 combines with J gene TRBJ1-1; 9 bases line up with TRBD1. The V segment lost 5 bases and the J segment 3 bases; nucleotides outside the gene matches: 16. The CDR3 loop spans 18 amino acids. The germline V gene has CDR1 MNHNY and CDR2 SVGAGI (reference sequence). CDR3 sequence (DNA): TGTGCCAGCAGTCCCACGCGGACAGGGGAGATCCCCTACACTGAAGCTTTCTTT. Protein: CASSPTRTGEIPYTEAFF.

As to this clone: The sample contains more than one DNA sequence encoding this CDR3. The chain carries TRBV6-4 and TRBJ2-3, with 7 positions matching TRBD2. CDR1 and CDR2 (germline): MRHNA, SNTAGT. The V gene end was trimmed by 0 bases and the J gene end by 4 bases; junction bases not matched to a gene: 4. The CDR3 totals 15 residues. The CDR3 loop is CASSDSSGGADTQYF. CDR3 coding DNA: TGTGCCAGCAGTGACTCGAGTGGGGGGGCAGATACGCAGTATTTT.

This chain connects TRBV30 to TRBJ1-1, with D tentatively TRBD1 (6 bases). The CDR3 length is 13 residues. V lost 2 bases and J 7 bases, leaving 14 bases between the germline ends. The germline gives CDR1 GTSNPN, CDR2 SVGIG (reference sequence). The CDR3 is CAWSPSRTVEAFF. Here the CDR3 DNA reads TGTGCCTGGAGTCCATCGAGGACAGTTGAAGCTTTCTTT.

The V and J genes are TRBV2 and TRBJ2-3; 8 bases match TRBD1. The CDR3 is made up of 14 amino acids. Germline V gene data show CDR1 as SNHLY and CDR2 as FYNNEI. With 6 bases clipped from V and 1 base from J, the junction kept 3 bases outside the gene matches. The CDR3 loop is CASRPQGGTDTQYF. CDR3 sequence (DNA): TGTGCCAGCAGACCACAGGGGGGCACAGATACGCAGTATTTT.

The J gene is TRBJ2-5, the V gene TRBV7-8, with D perhaps TRBD2 (5 bases). CDR1 and CDR2 (germline): SGHVS, FQNEAQ. Deletions cut 3 bases from V and 4 bases from J, with 15 bases between. This CDR3 region has 15 residues. CDR3 in amino acids: CASSFRGLLSETQYF. The CDR3 DNA is TGTGCCAGCAGCTTCCGGGGTTTGTTATCAGAGACCCAGTACTTC.

The J gene is TRBJ2-7, the V gene TRBV9; 8 nucleotides align to TRBD1. Trimming at V came to 4 bases and at J to 3 bases, leaving 6 bases not matched to a gene. CDR1 is SGDLS, CDR2 YYNGEE, per germline. This CDR3 spans 14 amino acids. CDR3 DNA: TGTGCCAGCAGCTACCAGGGGGCGAACTACGAGCAGTACTTC. As protein: CASSYQGANYEQYF. Supplemented by reference TRBV9 and TRBJ2-7, the full variable domain reads DSGVTQTPKHLITATGQRVTLRCSPRSGDLSVYWYQQSLDQGLQFLIQYYNGEERAKGNILERFSAQQFPDLHSELNLSSLELGDSALYFCASSYQGANYEQYFGPGTRLTVT.

The chain carries TRBV20-1 and TRBJ1-1, with D hard to call. The CDR3 has 15 residues. V lost 3 bases and J lost 0, with 14 bases in between. Germline V lookup: CDR1 DFQATT, CDR2 SNEGSKA (reference sequence). The CDR3 reads CSASPPSLMNTEAFF. The CDR3 bases are TGCAGTGCTAGTCCCCCGAGTCTTATGAACACTGAAGCTTTCTTT.

This clone was recorded once. The chain links TRBV4-3 to TRBJ2-7, with 10 bases identical to TRBD2. The germline V gene encodes CDR1 LGHNA and CDR2 YSLEER. Losses at the gene ends were 0 bases for V and 6 bases for J; bases not matched to a gene: 8. The CDR3 runs 16 residues. The CDR3 DNA sequence: TGCGCCAGCAGCCAAGATCGTAGGACTAGCGGTTTCGAGCAGTACTTC. Translation: CASSQDRRTSGFEQYF.